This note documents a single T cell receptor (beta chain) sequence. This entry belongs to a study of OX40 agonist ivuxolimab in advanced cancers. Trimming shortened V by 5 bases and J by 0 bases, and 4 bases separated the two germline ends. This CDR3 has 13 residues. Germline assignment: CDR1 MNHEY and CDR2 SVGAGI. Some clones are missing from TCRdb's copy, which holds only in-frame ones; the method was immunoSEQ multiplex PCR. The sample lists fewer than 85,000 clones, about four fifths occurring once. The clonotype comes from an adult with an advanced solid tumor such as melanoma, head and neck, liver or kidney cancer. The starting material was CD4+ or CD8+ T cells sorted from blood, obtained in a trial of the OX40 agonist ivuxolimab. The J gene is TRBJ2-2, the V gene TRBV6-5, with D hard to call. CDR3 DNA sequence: TGTGCCAGCAGTGATACGAACACCGGGGAGCTGTTTTTT. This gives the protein CASSDTNTGELFF.